The clone carrying this T cell receptor beta chain came up once. Someone with COVID-19 had been met by exposed participants within 2 weeks before study entry. The sample comes from a study of blood T cell repertoires in COVID-19. Whole-study context: Acute and convalescent COVID-19 specimens originated in the United States, Italy and Spain. Sources were T cells, B-cell-depleted T cells, or PBMCs; the material itself was cDNA or gDNA.

Authors' data handling: Reference gene primers were amplified, and this amplification served to estimate nucleated cell counts. Assay: immunoSEQ multiplex PCR; the TCRdb copy retains only in-frame clones and omits some. The DNA gave D and trimming, while V, J and clone size come from that table. Of 290,000 or so clones detected, around 83% appear once; the ten largest clones hold 4.5% to 6%. Germline CDR1 and CDR2: SEHNR and FQNEAQ (reference sequence). V lost 5 bases and J lost 4, with 15 bases in between. The CDR3 consists of 14 residues. Sequencing input: PBMCs or T cells enriched from blood (not recorded which). This receptor was identified in a man between 40 and 49 years old who had been exposed to COVID-19. The chain couples TRBV7-9 to TRBJ2-7; possible D gene TRBD1, 7 bases. DNA of the CDR3: TGTGCCAGCAGCCCCCAGCAGGGGGGTTACGAGCAGTACTTC. Translating gives CASSPQQGGYEQYF.